This is a list of T cell receptor beta chains from one sample in a study of response to subunit inactivated influenza vaccine. Using its own MiXCR run on the RT-PCR reads, TCRdb lists one record per CDR3 protein. The sample carries approximately 530,000 distinct CDR3 sequences, 7.5% to 8.5% recorded once. The material was PBMCs from blood, obtained less than 30 months after vaccination. The receptors shown here come from a man in his fifties or sixties who received an inactivated influenza vaccine. CDR3s include the opening cysteine and the closing phenylalanine or tryptophan. Each record gives: J gene, V gene, CDR3 protein.

TRBJ1-1	TRBV29-1	CSVWQGNTEAFF
TRBJ2-7	TRBV20-1	CSARSGGVLTYEQYF
TRBJ2-1	TRBV27	CASRKSLAVGSNEQFF
TRBJ2-6	TRBV4-1	CASSHLSGANVLTF
TRBJ2-3	TRBV20-1	CSASTVDLGADTQYF
TRBJ2-7	TRBV4-3	CASSEWTGVYEQYF
TRBJ1-4	TRBV28	CASSSWSIGNEKLFF
TRBJ2-7	TRBV12-3/TRBV12-4	CASTRGLAGDEQYF
TRBJ1-1	TRBV20-1	CSADQGGTEAFF
TRBJ2-5	TRBV5-1	CASSTSVQETQYF
TRBJ2-3	TRBV5-1	CASSLTSGVIDTQYF
TRBJ2-7	TRBV20-1	CSARAARGSSYEQYF
TRBJ1-1	TRBV5-5	CASSLDRGRAEAFF
TRBJ2-3	TRBV11-2	CASSSHTGRTDTQYF
TRBJ2-7	TRBV30	CAWNSAGGIYEQYF
TRBJ2-2	TRBV7-2	CASSSAAGGIGELFF
TRBJ2-7	TRBV7-2	CASSLVFVSYEQYF
TRBJ2-7	TRBV4-3	CASSPADSSYEQYF
TRBJ1-1	TRBV29-1	CSVVRAANTEAFF
TRBJ2-7	TRBV18	CASSILREGSYEQYF
TRBJ2-7	TRBV27	CASSSFPSGAYEQYF
TRBJ2-7	TRBV20-1	CSASGKYEQYF
TRBJ2-1	TRBV6-1	CASKDRERGYNEQFF
TRBJ2-2	TRBV6-2/TRBV6-3	CAIHPGEGAGELFF
TRBJ1-2	TRBV12-3/TRBV12-4	CASSLDPDGSYGYTF
TRBJ2-7	TRBV29-1	CSALDGYYEQYF
TRBJ2-5	TRBV7-2	CASSLITLAGGRETQYF
TRBJ2-7	TRBV20-1	CSAFGQGYEQYF
TRBJ2-4	TRBV5-1	CASSSGAGAKNIQYF
TRBJ2-7	TRBV20-1	CSARDLGASYEQYF
TRBJ2-1	TRBV3-1	CASSQGTSDHNEQFF
TRBJ2-1	TRBV29-1	CSAREQEITMEQFF
TRBJ2-7	TRBV20-1	CSATPGPYYEQYF
TRBJ2-7	TRBV7-7	CASSPGLLNEQYF
TRBJ2-7	TRBV7-6	CASSPFRTSGRASYEQYF
TRBJ1-2	TRBV9	CASSVTRGGYGYTF
TRBJ1-1	TRBV5-1	CASSLDGGTANTEAFF
TRBJ1-1	TRBV5-6	CASSLNWAVNTEAFF
TRBJ1-2	TRBV5-4	CASSRGEVYGYTF
TRBJ2-7	TRBV19	CASSQTPSYEQYF
TRBJ1-3	TRBV7-2	CASGPGNGNTIYF
TRBJ1-1	TRBV12-3/TRBV12-4	CASSWRGPPFTEAFF
TRBJ1-3	TRBV20-1	CSAYNGNTIYF
TRBJ2-2	TRBV4-3	CASSQVGQGRTGELFF
TRBJ2-1	TRBV12-3/TRBV12-4	CASSFKGWEQFF
TRBJ1-4	TRBV6-1	CASSPSPTGRPEKLFF
TRBJ1-6	TRBV25-1	CASSKTGRGSPLHF
TRBJ2-7	TRBV9	CASSVAPEQYF
TRBJ2-7	TRBV2	CASSVDRASSYEQYF
TRBJ2-5	TRBV6-5	CASSYDRAGETQYF
TRBJ2-1	TRBV7-9	CASSLLQVDDNLNEQFF
TRBJ2-3	TRBV10-2	CASSGRGVTDTQYF